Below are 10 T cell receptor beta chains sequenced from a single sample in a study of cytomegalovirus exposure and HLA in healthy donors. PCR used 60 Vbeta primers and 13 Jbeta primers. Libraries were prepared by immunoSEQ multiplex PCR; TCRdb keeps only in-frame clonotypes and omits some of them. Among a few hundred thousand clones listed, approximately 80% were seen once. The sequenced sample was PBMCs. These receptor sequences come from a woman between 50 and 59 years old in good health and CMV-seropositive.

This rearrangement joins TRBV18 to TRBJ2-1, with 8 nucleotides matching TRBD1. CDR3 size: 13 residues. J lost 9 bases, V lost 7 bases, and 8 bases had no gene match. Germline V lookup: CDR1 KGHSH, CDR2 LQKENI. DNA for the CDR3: TGTGCCAGCTTGCCCAGGACAGGGCCTGAGCAGTTCTTC. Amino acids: CASLPRTGPEQFF.

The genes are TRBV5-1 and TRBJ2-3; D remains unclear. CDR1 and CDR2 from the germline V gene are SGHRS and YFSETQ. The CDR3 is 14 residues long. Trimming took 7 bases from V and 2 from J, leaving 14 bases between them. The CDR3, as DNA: TGCGCCAGCGATCCAACCGGTCCCACAGATACGCAGTATTTT. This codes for CASDPTGPTDTQYF.

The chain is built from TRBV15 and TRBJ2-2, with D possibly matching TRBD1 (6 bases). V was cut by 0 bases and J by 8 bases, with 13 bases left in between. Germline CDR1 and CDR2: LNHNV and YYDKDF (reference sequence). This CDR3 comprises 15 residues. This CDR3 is CATSRESPGVGELFF. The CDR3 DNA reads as TGTGCCACCAGCAGAGAATCACCAGGGGTAGGGGAGCTGTTTTTT.

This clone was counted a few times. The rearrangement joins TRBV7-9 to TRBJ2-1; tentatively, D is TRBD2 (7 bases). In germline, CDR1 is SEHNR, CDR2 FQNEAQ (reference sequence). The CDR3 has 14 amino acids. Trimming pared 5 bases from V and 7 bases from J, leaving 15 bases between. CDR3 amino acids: CASSNVGGRNEQFF. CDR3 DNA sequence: TGTGCCAGCAGCAACGTCGGGGGGCGTAATGAGCAGTTCTTC.

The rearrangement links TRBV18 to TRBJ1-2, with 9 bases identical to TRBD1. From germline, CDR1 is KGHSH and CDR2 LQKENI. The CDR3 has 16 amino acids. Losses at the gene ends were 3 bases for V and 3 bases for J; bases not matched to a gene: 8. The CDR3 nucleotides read TGTGCCAGCTCACCGCAAAGTTGGGACAGGGACTATGGCTACACCTTC. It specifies CASSPQSWDRDYGYTF.

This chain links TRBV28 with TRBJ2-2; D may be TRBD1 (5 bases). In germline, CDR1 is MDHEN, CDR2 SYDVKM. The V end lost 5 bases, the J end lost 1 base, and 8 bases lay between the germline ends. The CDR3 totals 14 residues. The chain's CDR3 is CASSDGQNTGELFF. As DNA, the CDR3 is TGTGCCAGCAGTGACGGACAGAACACCGGGGAGCTGTTTTTT. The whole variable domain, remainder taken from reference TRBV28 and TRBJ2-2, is DVKVTQSSRYLVKRTGEKVFLECVQDMDHENMFWYRQDPGLGLRLIYFSYDVKMKEKGDIPEGYSVSREKKERFSLILESASTNQTSMYLCASSDGQNTGELFFGEGSRLTVL.

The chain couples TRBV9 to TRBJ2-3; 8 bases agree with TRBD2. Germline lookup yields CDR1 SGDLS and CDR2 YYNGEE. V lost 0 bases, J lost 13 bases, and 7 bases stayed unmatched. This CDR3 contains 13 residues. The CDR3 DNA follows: TGTGCCAGCAGCGTAGGGGGGGAGCGGGGGAAGTATTTT. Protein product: CASSVGGERGKYF.

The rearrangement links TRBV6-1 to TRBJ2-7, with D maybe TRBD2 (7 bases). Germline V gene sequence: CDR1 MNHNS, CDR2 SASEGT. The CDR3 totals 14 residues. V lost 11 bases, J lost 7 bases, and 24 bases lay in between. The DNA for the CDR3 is TGTGCCGGAGGGGAGGGGGTAACTCTGTTAGAGCAGTACTTC. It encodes CAGGEGVTLLEQYF.

CDR3 loop: CASSGEGQGYEQYF. The CDR3 DNA follows: TGTGCCAGCAGCGGAGAGGGACAGGGGTACGAGCAGTACTTC. The genes are TRBV9 and TRBJ2-7; 10 bases are shared with TRBD1. V trimming: 3 bases; J trimming: 4 bases; junction bases outside the gene matches: 4. CDR3 length equals 14 residues. The germline gives CDR1 SGDLS, CDR2 YYNGEE.

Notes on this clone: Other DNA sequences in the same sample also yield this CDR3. The CDR3 DNA reads as TGTGCCAGCAGTACCCGGACAGGGGACTCCTACAATGAGCAGTTCTTC. It translates to CASSTRTGDSYNEQFF. This chain links TRBV27 with TRBJ2-1; 9 positions agree with TRBD1. The CDR3 has 16 amino acids. V lost 5 bases and J lost 0; bases outside the gene matches: 5. Germline-derived CDR1 and CDR2 are MNHEY and SMNVEV (reference sequence).